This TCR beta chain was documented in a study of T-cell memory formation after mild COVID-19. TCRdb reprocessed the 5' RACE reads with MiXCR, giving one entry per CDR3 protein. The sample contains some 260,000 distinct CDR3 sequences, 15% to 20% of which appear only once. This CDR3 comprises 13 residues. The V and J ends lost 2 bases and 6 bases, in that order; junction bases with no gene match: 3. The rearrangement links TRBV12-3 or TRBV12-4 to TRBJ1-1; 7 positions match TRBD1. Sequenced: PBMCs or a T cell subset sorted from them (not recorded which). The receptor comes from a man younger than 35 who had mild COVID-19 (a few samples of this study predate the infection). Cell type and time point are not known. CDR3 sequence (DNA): TGTGCCAGCAGTTTAAGGGGGCAGGCTGAAGCTTTCTTT. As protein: CASSLRGQAEAFF.